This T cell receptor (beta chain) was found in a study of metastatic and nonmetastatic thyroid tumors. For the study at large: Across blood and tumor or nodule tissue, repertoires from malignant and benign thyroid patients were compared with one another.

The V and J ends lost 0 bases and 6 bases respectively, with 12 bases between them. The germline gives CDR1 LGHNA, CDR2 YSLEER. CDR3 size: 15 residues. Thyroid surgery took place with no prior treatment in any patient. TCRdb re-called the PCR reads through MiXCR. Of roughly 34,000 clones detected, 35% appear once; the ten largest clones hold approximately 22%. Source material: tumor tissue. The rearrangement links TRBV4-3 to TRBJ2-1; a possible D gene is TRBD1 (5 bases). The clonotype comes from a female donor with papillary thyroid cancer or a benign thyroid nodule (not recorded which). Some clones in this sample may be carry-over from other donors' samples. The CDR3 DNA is TGCGCCAGCAGCCAAGATTCCAGGGTAGGCAATGAGCAGTTCTTC. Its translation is CASSQDSRVGNEQFF.